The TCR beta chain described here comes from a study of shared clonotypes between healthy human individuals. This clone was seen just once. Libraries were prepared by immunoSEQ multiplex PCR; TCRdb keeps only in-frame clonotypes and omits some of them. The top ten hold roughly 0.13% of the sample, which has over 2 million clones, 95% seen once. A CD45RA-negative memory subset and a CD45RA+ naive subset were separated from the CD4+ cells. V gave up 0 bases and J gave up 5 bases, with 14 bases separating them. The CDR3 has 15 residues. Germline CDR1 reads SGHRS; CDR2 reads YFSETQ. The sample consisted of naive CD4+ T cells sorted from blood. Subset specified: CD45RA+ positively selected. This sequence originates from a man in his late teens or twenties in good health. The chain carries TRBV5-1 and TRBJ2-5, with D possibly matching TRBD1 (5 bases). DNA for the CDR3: TGCGCCAGCAGCTTGGGCGTTGGGGCGGTGGAGACCCAGTACTTC. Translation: CASSLGVGAVETQYF.